One T cell receptor (beta chain) is described in this entry. Other DNA sequences in this sample translate to the same CDR3. The data are from a study of blood T cell repertoires in COVID-19. In the study overall: Sites in the United States, Italy and Spain provided acute and convalescent COVID-19 samples. PBMCs, B-cell-depleted T cells, or T cells provided the cDNA or gDNA that made up the material.

Between the trimmed V and J ends, which lost 8 bases and 7 bases, there was a span of 6 bases. This CDR3 is 10 amino acids long. The assay was immunoSEQ multiplex PCR, and TCRdb's table has in-frame clones only and misses some. Of some 87,000 clones listed, 85% to 95% are singletons. Input material: peripheral blood. The TCR originated in an older woman with active COVID-19. J is TRBJ2-1 and V is TRBV12-3 or TRBV12-4; no firm D call. The CDR3 DNA sequence: TGTGCCAGCTCTCGGAATGAGCAGTTCTTC. Its translation: CASSRNEQFF.